Sequencing of this TCR beta chain was carried out in a study of blood T cell repertoires in COVID-19. The wider study: Acute and convalescent COVID-19 samples came from the United States, Italy and Spain. PBMCs, B-cell-depleted T cells, or T cells provided the cDNA or gDNA that made up the material.

The CDR3 length is 16 residues. CDR1 and CDR2 from the germline V gene are LNHDA and SQIVND (reference sequence). With 6 bases clipped from V and 5 bases from J, the junction kept 11 bases outside the gene matches. Original handling: Amplifying reference gene primers gave estimates of nucleated cell counts. TCRdb's copy holds only in-frame clones and misses some; the assay was immunoSEQ multiplex PCR. V and J calls and clone size follow that table, whereas D and trimming were derived from the DNA. Of around 83,000 clones in the sample, 85% to 90% are singletons; the top ten hold more than 14%. This clone was detected only once.

This chain joins TRBV19 and TRBJ1-2; 11 bases align to TRBD1. The sequence was obtained from a woman between 65 and 79 years old with acute or convalescent COVID-19. Specimen: peripheral blood. CDR3 coding DNA: TGTGCCAGTAGACATACCGGGACAGGGGGTTCGTATGGCTACACCTTC. It translates to CASRHTGTGGSYGYTF.